This TCR beta chain was sequenced during a study of control samples from healthy donors and cancer patients (TCRdb year 2020). The library was produced with the immunoSEQ multiplex PCR assay. Drawn from immuneACCESS, this table holds only the in-frame rearrangements with V and J called that TCRdb kept. Clones are partly lost; checked studies trace under half to an unresolved V gene and leave the rest unexplained. The table for this sample lists 51,000 or so clones; 75% to 85% of them were counted only once. Together, the top ten hold 10% of the sample. To note about this clone: It lacks a known antigen. Qualities for individual bases were not recorded, and no much larger clone is one base off.

This receptor was obtained from a man in his 70s in good health. The sequenced sample consisted of blood.

Here the CDR3 is given as CASSSDRVTLNSNQPQHF. The DNA is as follows: TGTGCCAGCAGTTCGGACAGGGTGACACTAAATAGCAATCAGCCCCAGCATTTT. The chain is made from TRBV27 and TRBJ1-5; the central 8 bases match TRBD1. Taken from the germline V gene (reference sequence), the CDR1 and CDR2 loops are MNHEY and SMNVEV. Here V drops 4 bases and J drops 0 bases, and the junction holds 11 bases not matched to any gene. From the cysteine through the phenylalanine, the CDR3 covers 18 amino acids. The retained sequence is limited to the CDR3, 54 bases, with the frame set at the first base.